The clone carrying this T cell receptor beta chain came up many times. The data are from a study of metastatic and nonmetastatic thyroid tumors. Thyroid surgery was performed in patients who had received no treatment beforehand. MiXCR re-clonotyped the PCR reads for TCRdb. Of approximately 90,000 clones listed, over 9.5% are singletons. Sequenced: blood. The sequence derives from a female donor with papillary thyroid cancer or a benign thyroid nodule (not recorded which). Some clones in this sample may be carry-over from other donors' samples.

CDR3 bases: TGTGCCAGCAGTGAAGCGGGTAGTTATGGCTACACCTTC. Its protein is CASSEAGSYGYTF. The J gene is TRBJ1-2, the V gene TRBV6-1; no clear D gene. Germline V gene data show CDR1 as MNHNS and CDR2 as SASEGT. Trimming removed 0 bases from V and 5 bases from J, with 7 bases in between. This CDR3 is built from 13 residues.